Presented here are 28 T cell receptor beta chains from one specimen sequenced in a study of T-cell memory formation after mild COVID-19. MiXCR, applied by TCRdb to the 5' RACE reads, yields one record per CDR3 protein. Here the sample spans a few hundred thousand distinct CDR3 sequences, about a sixth being singletons. Specimen: PBMCs or a T cell subset sorted from them (not recorded which). These receptors all come from a man younger than 35 who had mild COVID-19 (a few samples of this study predate the infection). Cell type and time point are not known.

This clonotype was seen more than once but under ten times. The chain has TRBV11-2 and TRBJ2-7; TRBD1 agrees at 7 bases. The V gene end was trimmed by 5 bases and the J gene end by 6 bases; junction bases not matched to a gene: 13. CDR3 length: 15 amino acids. Looked up from germline, CDR1 is SGHAT and CDR2 is FQNNGV. The CDR3 region has the DNA TGTGCCAGCAGCCCCCTCTGGGGACAGAGGGGCGAGCAGTACGTC. This translates into CASSPLWGQRGEQYV.

This clonotype has more than one count but fewer than ten. The chain combines TRBV7-3 with TRBJ2-3, with D perhaps TRBD2 (6 bases). Trimming pared 4 bases from V and 1 base from J, leaving 12 bases between. CDR1 and CDR2 (germline): SGHTA, FQGTGA. This CDR3 is built from 15 residues. The CDR3 DNA sequence: TGTGCCAGCAGCTCGTTGGGGGGACGCACAGATACGCAGTATTTT. Amino acid sequence: CASSSLGGRTDTQYF.

There are a few counts of this clonotype. The chain has TRBV7-2 and TRBJ1-2, with TRBD1 identical over 9 bases. Germline CDR1 SGHTA, CDR2 FQGNSA. Trimming cost V 5 bases and J 3 bases; bases outside gene matches: 7. The CDR3 extends over 15 amino acids. CDR3 in amino acids: CASSVTGGEDYGYTF. CDR3 coding DNA: TGTGCCAGCAGCGTAACAGGGGGCGAGGACTATGGCTACACCTTC.

The rearrangement joins TRBV7-2 to TRBJ2-6; 9 bases are a match to TRBD1. Germline-derived CDR1 and CDR2 are SGHTA and FQGNSA. V dropped 3 bases and J dropped 0; count of bases not matched to a gene: 3. This CDR3 comprises 17 residues. For the CDR3, the DNA is TGTGCCAGCAGCTTGCTGACAGGGGGCTCTGGGGCCAACGTCCTGACTTTC. Translated, it gives CASSLLTGGSGANVLTF. The whole variable domain, filled in from reference TRBV7-2 and TRBJ2-6, reads GAGVSQSPSNKVTEKGKDVELRCDPISGHTALYWYRQSLGQGLEFLIYFQGNSAPDKSGLPSDRFSAERTGGSVSTLTIQRTQQEDSAVYLCASSLLTGGSGANVLTFGAGSRLTVL.

This clonotype was picked up one time. The chain couples TRBV7-9 to TRBJ2-1, with 12 bases lining up with TRBD2. Germline V CDR1 and CDR2: SEHNR, FQNEAQ (reference sequence). Germline trimming cut 0 bases from V and 5 bases from J; bases unmatched to any gene: 8. This CDR3 contains 18 residues. The CDR3 region has the DNA TGTGCCAGCAGCTTAGCTACTAGCGGGGGGTTCGCTAACAATGAGCAGTTCTTC. Protein: CASSLATSGGFANNEQFF.

This clonotype was counted only a few times. The chain joins TRBV12-3 or TRBV12-4 to TRBJ1-3; D gene uncertain. The CDR3 has 13 residues. Trimming took 3 bases from V and 2 from J, leaving 5 bases between them. CDR3 loop: CASSFTAGNTIYF. For the CDR3, the DNA is TGTGCCAGCAGTTTTACAGCTGGAAACACCATATATTTT.

In DNA form, the CDR3 reads TGCAGCGTTGACGAGGGGGCCCAAGAGACCCAGTACTTC. Translation: CSVDEGAQETQYF. J is TRBJ2-5 and V is TRBV29-1, with TRBD1 matching over 7 bases. The CDR3 runs 13 residues. The ends lost 3 bases at V and 1 base at J; junction bases unmatched: 2. Germline values: CDR1 SQVTM, CDR2 ANQGSEA.

The V call is TRBV18, the J call TRBJ2-7, with TRBD1 matching 7 bases. Looked up from germline, CDR1 is KGHSH and CDR2 is LQKENI. The V and J ends lost 1 base and 3 bases, in that order; junction bases with no gene match: 3. The CDR3 covers 14 residues. CDR3 residues: CASSPQGANYEQYF. The CDR3 nucleotides read TGTGCCAGCTCACCACAGGGGGCGAACTACGAGCAGTACTTC.

The V and J genes are TRBV20-1 and TRBJ2-5; TRBD2 matches at 11 bases. CDR1 is DFQATT, CDR2 SNEGSKA, per germline (reference sequence). The CDR3 sequence is 14 residues long. Trimming removed 1 base from V and 2 bases from J; junction bases left unmatched: 0. The CDR3: CSARASGGQETQYF. CDR3 DNA: TGCAGTGCTAGAGCTAGCGGGGGGCAAGAGACCCAGTACTTC.

This clonotype showed up just a few times. The chain uses TRBV7-8 and TRBJ2-5; D may be TRBD1 (5 bases). V shed 2 bases and J shed 5 bases, with 9 bases lying between them. Germline V gives CDR1 SGHVS, CDR2 FQNEAQ. The CDR3 contains 13 residues. The CDR3 nucleotides read TGTGCCAGCAGCTTAAAAGGGGCCGAGACCCAGTACTTC. Encoded protein: CASSLKGAETQYF.

This clonotype was picked up many times. The chain uses TRBV12-3 or TRBV12-4 and TRBJ2-7, with a weak D call TRBD1 (5 bases). The CDR3 sequence is 13 residues long. V was pared by 2 bases and J by 3 bases, with 8 bases between. CDR3 amino acids: CASSLRGIYEQYF. CDR3 in DNA: TGTGCCAGCAGTTTAAGGGGCATCTACGAGCAGTACTTC.

This chain links TRBV4-1 with TRBJ1-1; 8 bases map to TRBD1. CDR3 length: 15 residues. The V segment lost 6 bases and the J segment 1 base; nucleotides outside the gene matches: 7. Germline assignment: CDR1 MGHRA and CDR2 YSYEKL. The CDR3, as DNA: TGCGCCAGCAGACCGACGCAGGGGGCGAACACTGAAGCTTTCTTT. The encoded protein is CASRPTQGANTEAFF.

This CDR3 reads CASSLTGAAEQYV. Here the CDR3 DNA reads TGCGCCAGCAGCCTGACAGGGGCGGCCGAGCAGTACGTC. The gene calls are TRBV5-1 and TRBJ2-7; 8 nucleotides line up with TRBD1. V was clipped by 4 bases and J by 6 bases; unmatched bases: 6. The CDR3 totals 13 residues. Looked up from germline, CDR1 is SGHRS and CDR2 is YFSETQ.

This clonotype was detected a few times. The chain recombines TRBV29-1 with TRBJ1-1, with unresolved D. The CDR3 spans 13 residues. V lost 7 bases, J lost 1 base, and 13 bases lay in between. CDR1 is SQVTM, CDR2 ANQGSEA, per germline. This chain's CDR3 is CSAIRTPNTEAFF. CDR3 bases: TGCAGCGCGATCAGGACTCCGAACACTGAAGCTTTCTTT. The full variable domain, with the rest looked up from reference TRBV29-1 and TRBJ1-1, is SAVISQKPSRDICQRGTSLTIQCQVDSQVTMMFWYRQQPGQSLTLIATANQGSEATYESGFVIDKFPISRPNLTFSTLTVSNMSPEDSSIYLCSAIRTPNTEAFFGQGTRLTVV.

This clonotype appeared a few times. V gene TRBV12-3 or TRBV12-4 combines with J gene TRBJ2-1, with D possibly matching TRBD1 (5 bases). The CDR3 sequence is 14 residues long. Trimming left V 2 bases short and J 4 bases short, with 9 bases between. The CDR3 DNA is TGTGCCAGCAGTTTACCGCCAGGGTACAATGAGCAGTTCTTC. It yields the protein CASSLPPGYNEQFF.

The chain recombines TRBV24-1 with TRBJ2-3; 11 nucleotides agree with TRBD1. V lost 3 bases to trimming and J lost 6 bases; unmatched junction nucleotides: 13. Germline CDR1 is KGHDR and CDR2 is SFDVKD. The CDR3 is 18 amino acids. CDR3 sequence (DNA): TGTGCCACCAGTGATCCTTTTGGGACAGGGGGAGTGAAGGATACGCAGTATTTT. The encoded protein is CATSDPFGTGGVKDTQYF.

The sample holds many counts of this clonotype. The chain joins TRBV4-1 to TRBJ2-1; weak D call: TRBD1 (6 bases). Germline V gene sequence: CDR1 MGHRA, CDR2 YSYEKL. V was shortened by 1 base and J by 0 bases, with 16 bases between the two germline ends. The CDR3 consists of 18 residues. CDR3 in DNA: TGCGCCAGCAGCCAAGGGGGGCGAAGGGGAGCCTCCTACAATGAGCAGTTCTTC. This translates into CASSQGGRRGASYNEQFF.

This clonotype was counted between two and nine times. The V call is TRBV9, the J call TRBJ2-5; 8 nucleotides align to TRBD1. This CDR3 is 18 amino acids long. Germline V CDR1 and CDR2: SGDLS, YYNGEE. The V segment lost 0 bases and the J segment 1 base; nucleotides outside the gene matches: 11. The CDR3 region is CASSVDSGQGPSQETQYF. The CDR3 coding sequence is TGTGCCAGCAGCGTAGATTCAGGACAGGGTCCGTCCCAAGAGACCCAGTACTTC.

The chain has TRBV5-5 and TRBJ1-2; 8 nucleotides line up with TRBD1. Germline V gene data show CDR1 as SGHKS and CDR2 as YYEKEE (reference sequence). CDR3 length: 13 amino acids. V lost 1 base to trimming and J lost 8 bases; unmatched junction nucleotides: 4. In DNA, the CDR3 is TGTGCCAGCAGCTTGTCCGGGACAGGCGGCTACACCTTC. Amino acids: CASSLSGTGGYTF.

The table lists this clonotype with a few counts. The rearrangement uses TRBV7-9 and TRBJ2-5; D ambiguous. Germline CDR1 is SEHNR and CDR2 is FQNEAQ (reference sequence). The CDR3 runs to 12 residues. Trimming left V 3 bases short and J 5 bases short, with 7 bases between. DNA of the CDR3: TGTGCCAGCAGCTTGCTTGATGAGACCCAGTACTTC. It is translated as CASSLLDETQYF.

V usage is TRBV7-9 and J usage is TRBJ1-1; D not resolved. This CDR3 has 16 residues. Trimming took off 6 bases at V and 0 bases at J, with 17 bases between the two ends. Germline-derived CDR1 and CDR2 are SEHNR and FQNEAQ (reference sequence). The CDR3 sequence is CASSPLEGFMNTEAFF. In DNA, the CDR3 is TGTGCCAGCAGTCCGTTAGAGGGCTTTATGAACACTGAAGCTTTCTTT.

The gene calls are TRBV5-1 and TRBJ2-7; TRBD1 aligns across 9 bases. The CDR3 loop spans 15 amino acids. After removal of 1 base from V and 9 bases from J, the junction contained 11 bases not matched to a gene. Germline values: CDR1 SGHRS, CDR2 YFSETQ. The CDR3 loop reads CASSLTGGEGLGQYV. CDR3 coding DNA: TGCGCCAGCAGCTTGACAGGGGGCGAGGGGTTGGGGCAGTACGTC.

The J gene is TRBJ2-2, the V gene TRBV6-6; D call uncertain. Trimming removed 5 bases from V and 4 bases from J, with 14 bases in between. The CDR3 is made up of 15 amino acids. CDR1 is MNHNY, CDR2 SVGAGI, per germline (reference sequence). The CDR3 DNA reads TGTGCCAGCAGTCCAAACAGCGTAAGCACCGGGGAGCTGTTTTTT. Its protein is CASSPNSVSTGELFF.

This clonotype showed up just a few times. The chain couples TRBV5-6 to TRBJ2-3; D call uncertain. Germline-derived CDR1 and CDR2 are SGHDT and YYEEEE. The CDR3 is 17 residues long. The V end was cut by 4 bases, the J end by 0 bases, with 18 bases between. The CDR3 bases are TGTGCCAGCAGCCTGACCCCAAGCCGCACTAGCACAGATACGCAGTATTTT. Protein product: CASSLTPSRTSTDTQYF.

This clonotype has just one count. The CDR3 DNA reads TGTGCCAGCAGGCCGGGACAGCCTACGCAGTATTTT. Amino acids: CASRPGQPTQYF. The V and J genes are TRBV2 and TRBJ2-3, with 7 bases fitting TRBD1. V was clipped by 6 bases and J by 8 bases; unmatched bases: 5. This CDR3 comprises 12 residues. The germline V gene encodes CDR1 SNHLY and CDR2 FYNNEI.

This clonotype turned up a few times. The rearrangement joins TRBV7-7 to TRBJ2-5; the D gene is possibly TRBD2 (7 bases). Between the trimmed V and J ends, which lost 8 bases and 7 bases, there was a span of 11 bases. Germline CDR1 is SSHAT and CDR2 is FNYEAQ (reference sequence). The CDR3 is 11 amino acids. The CDR3 DNA reads TGTGCCAGCGGGGGGGCGGGGACCCAGTACTTC. It is translated as CASGGAGTQYF.

Only a few counts were recorded for this clonotype. The chain joins TRBV4-3 to TRBJ2-7, with 7 bases aligning to TRBD1. CDR1 and CDR2 (germline): LGHNA, YSLEER. This CDR3 contains 14 residues. The V gene end was trimmed by 1 base and the J gene end by 6 bases; junction bases not matched to a gene: 6. CDR3 sequence: CASSQGQGTGEQYF. CDR3 in DNA: TGCGCCAGCAGCCAAGGACAGGGTACCGGCGAGCAGTACTTC.

J is TRBJ2-5 and V is TRBV7-9, with 9 positions matching TRBD1. The trim removed 5 bases at V and 7 bases at J, leaving 11 bases unmatched. Looked up from germline, CDR1 is SEHNR and CDR2 is FQNEAQ (reference sequence). The CDR3 has 15 amino acids. The CDR3 loop is CASSADRGTLGTQYF. The CDR3 nucleotides read TGTGCCAGCAGCGCCGACAGGGGGACCTTAGGGACCCAGTACTTC.